Reported below is one T cell receptor (beta chain). The antigen is unknown. PCR was performed using 60 Vbeta and 13 Jbeta primers. Here immunoSEQ multiplex PCR was the method, and the copy in TCRdb shows in-frame clones only, minus some. The sample carries 310,000 or so clones, 85% to 90% recorded once. The data were taken from a study of cytomegalovirus exposure and HLA in healthy donors. Study findings and constraints: CMV antigen specificity was confirmed in vitro for a few CMV-associated chains. The availability of immune exposure information extended only to CMV serostatus. As a later analysis revealed, most CMV-associated TCR beta chains appeared HLA-restricted. Some TCR beta chains (about 170 of them) were listed as cytomegalovirus-associated.

The germline V gene encodes CDR1 MNHEY and CDR2 SMNVEV (reference sequence). V lost 5 bases, J lost 2 bases, and 15 bases lay in between. The CDR3 consists of 15 residues. The chain uses TRBV27 and TRBJ1-2, with D possibly matching TRBD1 (5 bases). This clonotype originated in a young woman in good health and CMV-seronegative. The sequenced sample consisted of PBMCs. CDR3 loop: CASSGGAGGNYGYTF. CDR3 DNA: TGTGCCAGCAGTGGAGGGGCAGGAGGAAACTATGGCTACACCTTC.